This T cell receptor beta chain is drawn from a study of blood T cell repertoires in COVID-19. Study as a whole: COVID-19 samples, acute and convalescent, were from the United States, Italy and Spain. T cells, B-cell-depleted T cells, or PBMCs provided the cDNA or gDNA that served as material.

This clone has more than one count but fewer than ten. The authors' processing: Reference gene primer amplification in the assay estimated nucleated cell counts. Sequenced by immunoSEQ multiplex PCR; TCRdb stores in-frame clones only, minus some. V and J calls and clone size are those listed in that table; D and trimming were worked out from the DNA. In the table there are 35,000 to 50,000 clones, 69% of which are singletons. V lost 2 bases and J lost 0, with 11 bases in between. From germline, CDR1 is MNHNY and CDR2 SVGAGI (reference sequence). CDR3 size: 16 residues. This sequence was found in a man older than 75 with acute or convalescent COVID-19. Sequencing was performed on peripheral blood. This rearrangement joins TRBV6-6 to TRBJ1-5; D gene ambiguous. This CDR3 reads CASSYRPQYSNQPQHF. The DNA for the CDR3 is TGTGCCAGCAGTTACCGCCCGCAGTATAGCAATCAGCCCCAGCATTTT.